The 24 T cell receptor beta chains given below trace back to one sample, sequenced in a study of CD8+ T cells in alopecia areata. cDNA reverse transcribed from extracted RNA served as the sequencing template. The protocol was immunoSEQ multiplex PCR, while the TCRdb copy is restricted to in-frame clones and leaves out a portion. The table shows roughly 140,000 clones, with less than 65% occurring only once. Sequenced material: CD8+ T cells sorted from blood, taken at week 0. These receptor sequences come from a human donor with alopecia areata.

The CDR3 sequence is CSVVGAAYEQYF. The DNA of the CDR3 is TGCAGCGTTGTGGGCGCAGCCTACGAGCAGTACTTC. The V gene is TRBV29-1, the J gene TRBJ2-7; no definite D call. The CDR3 has 12 residues. Trimming removed 4 bases from V and 2 bases from J, with 9 bases in between. The V gene's germline CDR1 is SQVTM and CDR2 ANQGSEA.

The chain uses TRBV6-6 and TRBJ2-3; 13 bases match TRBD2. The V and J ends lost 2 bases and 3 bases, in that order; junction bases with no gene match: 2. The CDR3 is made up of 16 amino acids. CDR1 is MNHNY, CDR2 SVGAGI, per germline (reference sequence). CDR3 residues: CASSYTSGGETDTQYF. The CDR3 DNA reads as TGTGCCAGCAGTTACACTAGCGGGGGGGAAACAGATACGCAGTATTTT.

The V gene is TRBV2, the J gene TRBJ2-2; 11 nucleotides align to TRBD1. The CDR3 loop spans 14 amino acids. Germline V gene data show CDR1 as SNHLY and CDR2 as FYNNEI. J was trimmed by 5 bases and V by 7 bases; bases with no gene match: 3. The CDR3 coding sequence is TGTGCCAGCATGGGGACAGGGGGGACCGGGGAGCTGTTTTTT. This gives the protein CASMGTGGTGELFF.

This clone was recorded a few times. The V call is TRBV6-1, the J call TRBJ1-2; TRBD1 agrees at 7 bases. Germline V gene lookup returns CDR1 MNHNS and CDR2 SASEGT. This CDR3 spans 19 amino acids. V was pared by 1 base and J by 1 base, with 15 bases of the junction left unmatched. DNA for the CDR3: TGTGCCAGCAGTGAAGATTCCGGGACAGAGATCTTTTTTAACTATGGCTACACCTTC. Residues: CASSEDSGTEIFFNYGYTF.

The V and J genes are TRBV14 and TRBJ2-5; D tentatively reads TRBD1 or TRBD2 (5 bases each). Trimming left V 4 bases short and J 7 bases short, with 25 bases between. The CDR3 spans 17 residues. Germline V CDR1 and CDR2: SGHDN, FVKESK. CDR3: CASSRARIPGPTGTQYF. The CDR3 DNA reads TGTGCCAGCAGCCGTGCCAGAATCCCGGGACCGACGGGGACCCAGTACTTC. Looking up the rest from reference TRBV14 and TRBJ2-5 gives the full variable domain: EAGVTQFPSHSVIEKGQTVTLRCDPISGHDNLYWYRRVMGKEIKFLLHFVKESKQDESGMPNNRFLAERTGGTYSTLKVQPAELEDSGVYFCASSRARIPGPTGTQYFGPGTRLLVL.

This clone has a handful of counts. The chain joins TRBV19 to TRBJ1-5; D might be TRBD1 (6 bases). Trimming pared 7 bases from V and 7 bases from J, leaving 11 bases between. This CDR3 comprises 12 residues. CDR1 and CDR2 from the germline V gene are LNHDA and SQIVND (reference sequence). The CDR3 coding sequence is TGTGCCAGTACACAGGGTGGACAGCCCCAGCATTTT. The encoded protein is CASTQGGQPQHF.

The CDR3 region is CASSMGLANTEAFF. The CDR3 region has the DNA TGTGCCAGCAGTATGGGACTGGCGAACACTGAAGCTTTCTTT. The chain links TRBV13 to TRBJ1-1; maybe TRBD1 (5 bases). V was clipped by 6 bases and J by 1 base, with 12 bases between them. CDR1 and CDR2 from the germline V gene are PRHDT and FYEKMQ (reference sequence). This CDR3 contains 14 residues.

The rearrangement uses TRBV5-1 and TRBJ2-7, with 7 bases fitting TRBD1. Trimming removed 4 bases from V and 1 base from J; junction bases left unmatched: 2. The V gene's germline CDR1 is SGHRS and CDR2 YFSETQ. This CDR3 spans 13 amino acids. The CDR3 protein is CASSVGQSYEQYF. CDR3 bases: TGCGCCAGCAGCGTGGGACAGTCCTACGAGCAGTACTTC.

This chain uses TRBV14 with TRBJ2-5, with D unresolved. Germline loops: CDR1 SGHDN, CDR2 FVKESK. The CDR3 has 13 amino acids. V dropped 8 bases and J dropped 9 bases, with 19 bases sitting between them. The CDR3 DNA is TGTGCCAGCTCCGACGGCGAAGCAGTGCCCCAGTACTTC. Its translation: CASSDGEAVPQYF. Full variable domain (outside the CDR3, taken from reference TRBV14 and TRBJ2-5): EAGVTQFPSHSVIEKGQTVTLRCDPISGHDNLYWYRRVMGKEIKFLLHFVKESKQDESGMPNNRFLAERTGGTYSTLKVQPAELEDSGVYFCASSDGEAVPQYFGPGTRLLVL.

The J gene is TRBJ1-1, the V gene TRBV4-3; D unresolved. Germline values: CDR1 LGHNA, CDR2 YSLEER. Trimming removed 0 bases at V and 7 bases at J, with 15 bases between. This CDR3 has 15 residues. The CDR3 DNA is TGCGCCAGCAGCCAAGATCTAGGTCGCGGGGATGAAGCTTTCTTT. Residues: CASSQDLGRGDEAFF.

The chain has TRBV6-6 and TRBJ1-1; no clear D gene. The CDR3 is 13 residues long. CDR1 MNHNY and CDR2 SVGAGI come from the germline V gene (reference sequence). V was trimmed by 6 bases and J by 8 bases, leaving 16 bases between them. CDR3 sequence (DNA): TGTGCCAGCAGAAAACTCGTGGAGGGAGAAGCTTTCTTT. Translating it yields CASRKLVEGEAFF.

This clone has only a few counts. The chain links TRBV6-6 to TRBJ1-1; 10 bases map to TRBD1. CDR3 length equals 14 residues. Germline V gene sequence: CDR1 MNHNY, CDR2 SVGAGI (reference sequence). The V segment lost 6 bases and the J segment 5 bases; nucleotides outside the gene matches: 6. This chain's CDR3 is CASSWDRGGTEAFF. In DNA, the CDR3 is TGTGCCAGCAGCTGGGACAGGGGTGGAACTGAAGCTTTCTTT.

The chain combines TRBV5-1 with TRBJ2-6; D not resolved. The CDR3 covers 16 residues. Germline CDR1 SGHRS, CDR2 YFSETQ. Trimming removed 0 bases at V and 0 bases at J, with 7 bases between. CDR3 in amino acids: CASSLGARSGANVLTF. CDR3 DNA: TGCGCCAGCAGCTTGGGGGCGCGCTCTGGGGCCAACGTCCTGACTTTC.

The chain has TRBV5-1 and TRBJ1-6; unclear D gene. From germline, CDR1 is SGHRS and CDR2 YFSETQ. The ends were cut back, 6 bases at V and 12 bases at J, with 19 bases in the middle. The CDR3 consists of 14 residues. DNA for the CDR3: TGCGCCAGCAAGGTCTGGGCGGGATTGGAACCCCTCCACTTT. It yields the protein CASKVWAGLEPLHF.

The CDR3 protein is CASSPAAGQGYGYTF. For the CDR3, the DNA is TGTGCCAGTAGTCCCGCGGCGGGACAGGGCTATGGCTACACCTTC. The chain couples TRBV19 to TRBJ1-2, with 9 bases fitting TRBD1. The CDR3 sequence is 15 residues long. The J segment lost 4 bases and the V segment lost 5 bases, leaving 8 bases of the junction unmatched. CDR1 LNHDA and CDR2 SQIVND come from the germline V gene (reference sequence). Full variable domain (remainder filled in from reference TRBV19 and TRBJ1-2): DGGITQSPKYLFRKEGQNVTLSCEQNLNHDAMYWYRQDPGQGLRLIYYSQIVNDFQKGDIAEGYSVSREKKESFPLTVTSAQKNPTAFYLCASSPAAGQGYGYTFGSGTRLTVV.

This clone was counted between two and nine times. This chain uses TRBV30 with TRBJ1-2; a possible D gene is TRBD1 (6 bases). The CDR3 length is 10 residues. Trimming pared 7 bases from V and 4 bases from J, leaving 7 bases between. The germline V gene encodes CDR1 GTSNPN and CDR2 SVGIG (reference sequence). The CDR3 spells CALDSYGYTF. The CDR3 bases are TGTGCCTTGGACAGCTATGGCTACACCTTC. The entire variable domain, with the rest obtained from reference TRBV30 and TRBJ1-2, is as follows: SQTIHQWPATLVQPVGSPLSLECTVEGTSNPNLYWYRQAAGRGLQLLFYSVGIGQISSEVPQNLSASRPQDRQFILSSKKLLLSDSGFYLCALDSYGYTFGSGTRLTVV.

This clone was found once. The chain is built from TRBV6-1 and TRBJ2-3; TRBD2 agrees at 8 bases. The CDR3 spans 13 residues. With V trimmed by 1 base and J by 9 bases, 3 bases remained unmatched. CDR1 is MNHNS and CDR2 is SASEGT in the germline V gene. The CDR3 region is CASSEELAGTQYF. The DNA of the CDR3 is TGTGCCAGCAGTGAAGAGCTAGCGGGCACGCAGTATTTT.

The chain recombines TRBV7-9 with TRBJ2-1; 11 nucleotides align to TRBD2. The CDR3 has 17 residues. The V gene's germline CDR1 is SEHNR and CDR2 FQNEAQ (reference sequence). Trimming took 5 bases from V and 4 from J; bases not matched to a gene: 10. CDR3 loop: CASSPPGLAVRYNEQFF. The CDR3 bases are TGTGCCAGCAGCCCACCGGGACTAGCGGTTCGGTACAATGAGCAGTTCTTC.

CDR3 bases: TGTGCCAGCATGGAGGCGGGGGGGCGCACAGATACGCAGTATTTT. Amino acid sequence: CASMEAGGRTDTQYF. This sequence joins TRBV6-5 and TRBJ2-3; the match to TRBD2 covers 9 bases. CDR3 length: 15 residues. V shed 7 bases and J 1 base; nucleotides not matched to a gene: 6. Germline loops: CDR1 MNHEY, CDR2 SVGAGI.

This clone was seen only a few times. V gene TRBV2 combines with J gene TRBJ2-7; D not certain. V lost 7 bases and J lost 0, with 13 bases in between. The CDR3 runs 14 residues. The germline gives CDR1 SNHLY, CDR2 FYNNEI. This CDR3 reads CASIGVSSSYEQYF. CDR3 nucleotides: TGTGCCAGCATAGGTGTCAGCAGCTCCTACGAGCAGTACTTC.

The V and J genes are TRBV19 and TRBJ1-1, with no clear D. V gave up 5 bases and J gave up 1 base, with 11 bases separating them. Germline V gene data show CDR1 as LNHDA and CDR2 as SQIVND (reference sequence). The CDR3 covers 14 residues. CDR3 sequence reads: CASSSRTQNTEAFF. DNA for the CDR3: TGTGCCAGTAGTTCACGGACGCAGAACACTGAAGCTTTCTTT.

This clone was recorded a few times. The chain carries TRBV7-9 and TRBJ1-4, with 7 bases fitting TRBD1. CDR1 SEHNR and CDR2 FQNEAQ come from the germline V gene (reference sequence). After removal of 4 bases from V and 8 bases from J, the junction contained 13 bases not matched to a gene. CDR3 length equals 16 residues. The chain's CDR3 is CASSSQRQGIREKLFF. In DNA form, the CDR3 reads TGTGCCAGCAGCTCACAGAGACAGGGAATTCGAGAAAAACTGTTTTTT.

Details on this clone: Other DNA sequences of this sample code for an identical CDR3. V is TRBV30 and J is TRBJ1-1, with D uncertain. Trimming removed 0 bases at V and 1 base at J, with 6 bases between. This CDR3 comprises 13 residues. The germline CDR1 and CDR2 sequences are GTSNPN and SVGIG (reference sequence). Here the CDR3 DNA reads TGTGCCTGGAGTGTAGGATCGAACACTGAAGCTTTCTTT. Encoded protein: CAWSVGSNTEAFF.

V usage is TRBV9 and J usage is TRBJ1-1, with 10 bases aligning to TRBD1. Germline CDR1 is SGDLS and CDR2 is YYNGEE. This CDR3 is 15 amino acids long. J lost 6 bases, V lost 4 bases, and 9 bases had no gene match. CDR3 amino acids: CASSIRQGAGAEAFF. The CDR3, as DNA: TGTGCCAGCAGCATACGACAGGGGGCCGGCGCTGAAGCTTTCTTT. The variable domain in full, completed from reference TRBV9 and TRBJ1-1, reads DSGVTQTPKHLITATGQRVTLRCSPRSGDLSVYWYQQSLDQGLQFLIQYYNGEERAKGNILERFSAQQFPDLHSELNLSSLELGDSALYFCASSIRQGAGAEAFFGQGTRLTVV.